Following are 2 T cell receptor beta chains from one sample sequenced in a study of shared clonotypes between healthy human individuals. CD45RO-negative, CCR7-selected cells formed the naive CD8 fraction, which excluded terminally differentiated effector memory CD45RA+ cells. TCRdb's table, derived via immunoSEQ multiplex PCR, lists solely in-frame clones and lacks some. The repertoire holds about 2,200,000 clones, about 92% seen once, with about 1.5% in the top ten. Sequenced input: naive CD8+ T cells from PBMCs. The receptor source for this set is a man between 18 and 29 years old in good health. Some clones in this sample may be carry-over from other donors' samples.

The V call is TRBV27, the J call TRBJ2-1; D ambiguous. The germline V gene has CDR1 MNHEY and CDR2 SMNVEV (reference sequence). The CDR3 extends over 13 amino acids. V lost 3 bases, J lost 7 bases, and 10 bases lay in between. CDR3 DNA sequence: TGTGCCAGCAGTTTGGCCCGTTTGAATGAGCAGTTCTTC. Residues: CASSLARLNEQFF.

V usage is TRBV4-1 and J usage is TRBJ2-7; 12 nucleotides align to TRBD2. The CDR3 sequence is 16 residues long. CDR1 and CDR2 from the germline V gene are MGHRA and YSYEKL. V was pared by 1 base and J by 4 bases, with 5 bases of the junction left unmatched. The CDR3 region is CASSQGLLAGGYEQYF. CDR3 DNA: TGCGCCAGCAGCCAAGGATTACTAGCGGGAGGTTACGAGCAGTACTTC.